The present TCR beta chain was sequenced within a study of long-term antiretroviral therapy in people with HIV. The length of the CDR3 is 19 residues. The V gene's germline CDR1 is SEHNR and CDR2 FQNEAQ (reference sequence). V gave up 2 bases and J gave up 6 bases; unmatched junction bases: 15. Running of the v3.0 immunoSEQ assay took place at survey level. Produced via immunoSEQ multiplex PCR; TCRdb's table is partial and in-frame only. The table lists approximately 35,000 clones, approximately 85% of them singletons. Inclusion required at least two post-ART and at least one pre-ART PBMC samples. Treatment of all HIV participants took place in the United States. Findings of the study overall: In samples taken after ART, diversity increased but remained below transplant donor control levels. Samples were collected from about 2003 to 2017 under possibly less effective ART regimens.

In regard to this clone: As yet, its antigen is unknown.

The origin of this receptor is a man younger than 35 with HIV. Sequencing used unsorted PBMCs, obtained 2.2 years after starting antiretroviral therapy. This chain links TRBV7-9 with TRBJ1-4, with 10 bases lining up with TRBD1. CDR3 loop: CASSLLLGTGASEDEKLFF. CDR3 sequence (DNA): TGTGCCAGCAGCTTACTCCTGGGGACAGGGGCGAGTGAGGATGAAAAACTGTTTTTT. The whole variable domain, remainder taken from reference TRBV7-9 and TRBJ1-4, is DTGVSQNPRHKITKRGQNVTFRCDPISEHNRLYWYRQTLGQGPEFLTYFQNEAQLEKSRLLSDRFSAERPKGSFSTLEIQRTEQGDSAMYLCASSLLLGTGASEDEKLFFGSGTQLSVL.